Sequencing of this T cell receptor (beta chain) was carried out in a study of blood T cell repertoires in COVID-19. Study overall: Researchers got acute and convalescent COVID-19 samples from the United States, Italy and Spain.

CDR3 length equals 14 residues. V was clipped by 4 bases and J by 6 bases; unmatched bases: 5. Germline V gene lookup returns CDR1 LNHDA and CDR2 SQIVND (reference sequence). The protocol was immunoSEQ multiplex PCR, while the TCRdb copy is restricted to in-frame clones and leaves out a portion. The sample has around 60,000 clones, around 87% seen once. The Seattle patients joined while their infection was active and were tracked longitudinally afterward. This receptor was taken from a woman aged 60-70 years with COVID-19, enrolled during active disease. What was sequenced was peripheral blood. This chain joins TRBV19 and TRBJ1-4; 7 bases are a match to TRBD1. CDR3 bases: TGTGCCAGTAGTACAGGACAGGTCGATGAAAAACTGTTTTTT. Amino acids: CASSTGQVDEKLFF.